The TCR beta chain under discussion was sequenced for a study of blood T cells in healthy people across ages. General observations from the study: CMV infection status of these donors was not known. Roughly linear declines in TCR beta diversity per million T cells occurred with age. Higher diversity and more naive CD4+ cells were features of long-lived donors, compared to aged donors.

Then a second PCR, running roughly 6 to 11 cycles, was carried out with a sample-barcoded 5' primer and a J-beta primer mix. Each CDR3 protein is one row after TCRdb ran MiXCR on the 5' RACE reads. The table has approximately 800,000 distinct CDR3 sequences, about a quarter seen once; the top ten hold 3%. Every sample yielded at least 6.5 million isolated PBMCs. The table lists this clonotype with a few counts. The target antigen is unknown. These sequences were also reported in another study, on T cells of mothers and their children.

This clonotype originated in a boy younger than 18 in good health. Sample: blood.

Here the CDR3 reads CASSLNQASNTGELFF. In DNA form, the CDR3 reads TGCGCCAGCAGCTTGAACCAGGCCTCGAACACCGGGGAGCTGTTTTTT. The J gene is TRBJ2-2, the V gene TRBV5-1; D is undetermined. CDR1 is SGHRS, CDR2 YFSETQ, per germline. This CDR3 is 16 amino acids long. The V end was cut by 1 base, the J end by 0 bases, with 10 bases between.